Each of the 21 T cell receptor beta chains below was sequenced from the same sample in a study of OX40 agonist ivuxolimab in advanced cancers. Clones were read by immunoSEQ multiplex PCR, and TCRdb kept only the in-frame ones, dropping some. This table has some 80,000 clones, over 75% appearing once. The specimen comprised CD4+ or CD8+ T cells sorted from blood, sampled in a trial of the OX40 agonist ivuxolimab. These receptors were collected from an adult with an advanced solid tumor such as melanoma, head and neck, liver or kidney cancer.

This sequence joins TRBV5-5 and TRBJ1-2, with 7 positions matching TRBD1. This CDR3 region has 13 residues. Trimming took 4 bases from V and 7 from J; bases not matched to a gene: 7. Germline CDR1 is SGHKS and CDR2 is YYEKEE (reference sequence). CDR3 loop: CASSPVDRAGYTF. CDR3 sequence (DNA): TGTGCCAGCAGCCCGGTCGACAGGGCTGGCTACACCTTC. Looking up the rest from reference TRBV5-5 and TRBJ1-2 gives the full variable domain: DAGVTQSPTHLIKTRGQQVTLRCSPISGHKSVSWYQQVLGQGPQFIFQYYEKEERGRGNFPDRFSARQFPNYSSELNVNALLLGDSALYLCASSPVDRAGYTFGSGTRLTVV.

The gene calls are TRBV5-1 and TRBJ1-2; 7 bases agree with TRBD1. Germline V gene data show CDR1 as SGHRS and CDR2 as YFSETQ. This CDR3 is 14 amino acids long. The junction had 5 bases not matched to a gene; V was cut back by 0 bases and J by 6 bases. The CDR3 DNA follows: TGCGCCAGCAGCTTGGGAGGCAGGGGGGATGGCTACACCTTC. It specifies CASSLGGRGDGYTF.

This clone showed up just once. The chain links TRBV10-3 to TRBJ2-1, with 9 bases fitting TRBD1. The CDR3 spans 15 residues. The V and J ends lost 5 bases and 6 bases, in that order; junction bases with no gene match: 8. The germline V gene has CDR1 ENHRY and CDR2 SYGVKD. As DNA, the CDR3 is TGTGCCATCAGTTCACAGGGGGCTGGTTCCAATGAGCAGTTCTTC. It is translated as CAISSQGAGSNEQFF.

The rearrangement joins TRBV10-3 to TRBJ2-5, with 8 bases identical to TRBD2. Germline CDR1 is ENHRY and CDR2 is SYGVKD. The CDR3 contains 15 residues. After removal of 3 bases from V and 1 base from J, the junction contained 4 bases not matched to a gene. This CDR3 reads CAISEFSGAQETQYF. CDR3 in DNA: TGTGCCATCAGTGAATTTAGCGGGGCCCAAGAGACCCAGTACTTC.

The chain uses TRBV2 and TRBJ2-1; D might be TRBD1 (6 bases). Trimming pared 8 bases from V and 7 bases from J, leaving 15 bases between. Germline V gene lookup returns CDR1 SNHLY and CDR2 FYNNEI. This CDR3 has 13 residues. The DNA for the CDR3 is TGTGCCAGCCCTGGGTGGGGGCGGAATGAGCAGTTCTTC. It encodes CASPGWGRNEQFF.

The rearrangement joins TRBV6-1 to TRBJ2-4; no clear D. V dropped 3 bases and J dropped 8 bases, with 5 bases sitting between them. Germline values: CDR1 MNHNS, CDR2 SASEGT. CDR3 length: 11 residues. The CDR3 sequence: CASSESYIQYF. CDR3 DNA: TGTGCCAGCAGTGAGTCTTACATTCAGTACTTC.

This chain joins TRBV25-1 and TRBJ1-2, with D possibly TRBD1 on 5 matching bases. Germline V gene data show CDR1 as MGHDK and CDR2 as SYGVNS. The V and J ends lost 4 bases and 7 bases respectively, with 13 bases between them. The length of the CDR3 is 13 residues. CDR3: CASSARGRGGYTF. In DNA, the CDR3 is TGTGCCAGCAGTGCGAGGGGACGAGGTGGCTACACCTTC.

This clone was seen more than once but under ten times. The rearrangement links TRBV30 to TRBJ1-2, with a possible D match to TRBD1 (6 bases). Trimming removed 4 bases at V and 0 bases at J, with 12 bases between. The CDR3 runs 14 residues. Germline CDR1 and CDR2: GTSNPN and SVGIG (reference sequence). The CDR3 spells CAWKQGPSNYGYTF. The CDR3 DNA reads TGTGCCTGGAAGCAGGGGCCCTCTAACTATGGCTACACCTTC. The full variable domain, with the rest looked up from reference TRBV30 and TRBJ1-2, is SQTIHQWPATLVQPVGSPLSLECTVEGTSNPNLYWYRQAAGRGLQLLFYSVGIGQISSEVPQNLSASRPQDRQFILSSKKLLLSDSGFYLCAWKQGPSNYGYTFGSGTRLTVV.

The V gene is TRBV4-1, the J gene TRBJ2-1; 9 bases map to TRBD2. V was pared by 0 bases and J by 10 bases, with 10 bases of the junction left unmatched. This CDR3 has 16 amino acids. The germline V gene has CDR1 MGHRA and CDR2 YSYEKL. CDR3 DNA: TGCGCCAGCAGCCAAGAGGGCGGGGGGGCCGTAGGAGAGCAGTTCTTC. Translated: CASSQEGGGAVGEQFF.

V and J are TRBV7-2 and TRBJ2-5; TRBD2 aligns across 8 bases. The CDR3 contains 16 residues. Germline loops: CDR1 SGHTA, CDR2 FQGNSA. V was clipped by 7 bases and J by 5 bases; unmatched bases: 15. The DNA of the CDR3 is TGTGCCAGCACCCAAAAGTCGGTAGCGGGGTTGGAGACCCAGTACTTC. As protein: CASTQKSVAGLETQYF. Filled out from reference TRBV7-2 and TRBJ2-5, the complete variable domain reads GAGVSQSPSNKVTEKGKDVELRCDPISGHTALYWYRQSLGQGLEFLIYFQGNSAPDKSGLPSDRFSAERTGGSVSTLTIQRTQQEDSAVYLCASTQKSVAGLETQYFGPGTRLLVL.

The rearrangement uses TRBV19 and TRBJ1-5, with 7 bases fitting TRBD1. CDR3 length: 15 residues. V was pared by 2 bases and J by 5 bases, with 6 bases of the junction left unmatched. Germline CDR1 is LNHDA and CDR2 is SQIVND (reference sequence). CDR3 DNA: TGTGCCAGTAGTATACAGGGGGAAGTGGATCAGCCCCAGCATTTT. This encodes CASSIQGEVDQPQHF.

The V call is TRBV11-2, the J call TRBJ1-4; D possibly corresponds to TRBD1 (5 bases). V was clipped by 5 bases and J by 7 bases, with 17 bases between them. Germline CDR1 and CDR2: SGHAT and FQNNGV. The CDR3 loop spans 15 amino acids. CDR3 nucleotide sequence: TGTGCCAGCAGCCCCGGGGGGAGTTCTGCTGAAAAACTGTTTTTT. Translation gives CASSPGGSSAEKLFF.

Remarks on this clone: One end of the junction does not line up with germline, which may come from a read error. This CDR3 is also generated by other DNA sequences in the sample. The V call is TRBV11-2, the J call TRBJ1-1; no reliable D call. Germline lookup yields CDR1 SGHAT and CDR2 FQNNGV. There are 13 residues in the CDR3. Here the CDR3 DNA reads TGTGCTAGCAGCTTCAATCCAGACACTGAAGCTTTCTTT. Residues: CASSFNPDTEAFF.

This clone appeared once. The chain recombines TRBV9 with TRBJ1-4; D is undetermined. The germline CDR1 and CDR2 sequences are SGDLS and YYNGEE. Trimming stripped 3 bases from V and 5 bases from J, with 17 bases between. CDR3 length equals 16 residues. For the CDR3, the DNA is TGTGCCAGCAGCGCCCGCACCGGCAGGATAAATGAAAAACTGTTTTTT. This sequence encodes CASSARTGRINEKLFF.

The chain combines TRBV9 with TRBJ2-2; D gene unclear. Germline V CDR1 and CDR2: SGDLS, YYNGEE. The ends were cut back, 0 bases at V and 2 bases at J, with 5 bases in the middle. The CDR3 runs to 14 residues. The CDR3 DNA reads as TGTGCCAGCAGCGTAGATCATAACACCGGGGAGCTGTTTTTT. It encodes CASSVDHNTGELFF.

The CDR3 nucleotides are TGTGCCAGCAGCCTGGGACAGGGGGTAGATACGCAGTATTTT. Encoded protein: CASSLGQGVDTQYF. V is TRBV5-6 and J is TRBJ2-3, with 11 bases aligning to TRBD1. The CDR3 contains 14 residues. Germline V CDR1 and CDR2: SGHDT, YYEEEE. V lost 4 bases and J lost 5; bases outside the gene matches: 3.

This clone appeared a few times. The chain combines TRBV19 with TRBJ1-5; the D gene is possibly TRBD1 (6 bases). There are 16 residues in the CDR3. Trimming cost V 6 bases and J 1 base, with 16 bases left between them. Germline loops: CDR1 LNHDA, CDR2 SQIVND (reference sequence). As DNA, the CDR3 is TGTGCCAGTAGCGCCCCCGGGGGGCTGAGCAATCAGCCCCAGCATTTT. Residues: CASSAPGGLSNQPQHF. The full variable domain, its missing parts supplied by reference TRBV19 and TRBJ1-5, is DGGITQSPKYLFRKEGQNVTLSCEQNLNHDAMYWYRQDPGQGLRLIYYSQIVNDFQKGDIAEGYSVSREKKESFPLTVTSAQKNPTAFYLCASSAPGGLSNQPQHFGDGTRLSIL.

The chain recombines TRBV27 with TRBJ2-5, with D tentatively TRBD1 (6 bases). Per the germline V gene, CDR1 is MNHEY and CDR2 is SMNVEV (reference sequence). CDR3 length equals 15 residues. Trimming shortened V by 0 bases and J by 5 bases, and 13 bases separated the two germline ends. The CDR3 sequence: CASSLSLQGWETQYF. The CDR3 DNA is TGTGCCAGCAGTTTATCACTACAGGGTTGGGAGACCCAGTACTTC.

J is TRBJ1-1 and V is TRBV7-6, with a tentative D call TRBD1 (5 bases). CDR3 size: 13 residues. Trimming took off 5 bases at V and 0 bases at J, with 7 bases between the two ends. Germline values: CDR1 SGHVS, CDR2 FNYEAQ. The CDR3 spells CASSRGLNTEAFF. CDR3 nucleotides: TGTGCCAGCAGCAGGGGTTTGAACACTGAAGCTTTCTTT.

The chain joins TRBV7-2 to TRBJ2-7; D gene unclear. This CDR3 is built from 14 residues. Trimming stripped 1 base from V and 4 bases from J, with 11 bases between. In germline, CDR1 is SGHTA, CDR2 FQGNSA. Written as DNA, the CDR3 is TGTGCCAGCAGCTTAGGACGAACGGATTACGAGCAGTACTTC. Its protein product is CASSLGRTDYEQYF.

This clone has only a few counts. The chain joins TRBV19 to TRBJ2-3; TRBD2 agrees at 9 bases. The J segment lost 2 bases and the V segment lost 5 bases, leaving 8 bases of the junction unmatched. CDR3 size: 16 residues. CDR1 and CDR2 (germline): LNHDA, SQIVND (reference sequence). CDR3 DNA: TGTGCCAGTAGTTCCCAAGCGGGAGGATACACAGATACGCAGTATTTT. Amino acid sequence: CASSSQAGGYTDTQYF.